Each of the 15 T cell receptor beta chains below was sequenced from the same sample in a study of blood T cells in healthy people across ages. Combining a sample-barcoded 5' primer with a J-beta primer mix, a second PCR ran for roughly 7 to 11 cycles. TCRdb re-analysed the 5' RACE reads in MiXCR, keeping a single row per CDR3 protein. The sample contains 1.6 million or so distinct CDR3 sequences, roughly a third of which appear only once. Sequencing was performed on blood. These receptors were obtained from a woman aged 30 to 39 in good health.

This clonotype was counted between two and nine times. The chain joins TRBV20-1 to TRBJ2-5; TRBD1 might be the D (6 bases). The CDR3 sequence is 14 residues long. The V end lost 4 bases, the J end lost 4 bases, and 16 bases lay between the germline ends. The V gene's germline CDR1 is DFQATT and CDR2 SNEGSKA (reference sequence). In DNA form, the CDR3 reads TGCAGTGCTAATATTCAGGGGATAGTAGAGACCCAGTACTTC. Amino acid sequence: CSANIQGIVETQYF.

This clonotype was detected only a few times. J is TRBJ2-5 and V is TRBV5-1; 9 nucleotides align to TRBD1. The CDR3 is made up of 15 amino acids. Germline CDR1 is SGHRS and CDR2 is YFSETQ. The V gene end was trimmed by 5 bases and the J gene end by 5 bases; junction bases not matched to a gene: 10. For the CDR3, the DNA is TGCGCCAGCAGGCGAGGGACAGGGTCAGGGGAGACCCAGTACTTC. The encoded protein is CASRRGTGSGETQYF. The full variable domain, its missing parts supplied by reference TRBV5-1 and TRBJ2-5, is KAGVTQTPRYLIKTRGQQVTLSCSPISGHRSVSWYQQTPGQGLQFLFEYFSETQRNKGNFPGRFSGRQFSNSRSEMNVSTLELGDSALYLCASRRGTGSGETQYFGPGTRLLVL.

The chain is built from TRBV12-3 or TRBV12-4 and TRBJ2-3; 10 bases are shared with TRBD2. Losses at the gene ends were 3 bases for V and 6 bases for J; bases not matched to a gene: 9. The CDR3 is made up of 16 amino acids. CDR3 in DNA: TGTGCCAGCAGTTTTATGTTCCTAGCGGGAGCGGATACGCAGTATTTT. Protein sequence: CASSFMFLAGADTQYF.

The chain has TRBV27 and TRBJ1-1; D is perhaps TRBD1 (6 bases). With 0 bases removed from V and 5 bases from J, the gap between germline ends came to 10 bases. The CDR3 has 14 amino acids. Looked up from germline, CDR1 is MNHEY and CDR2 is SMNVEV (reference sequence). CDR3 nucleotides: TGTGCCAGCAGTTTATCGATAGGGGGTACTGAAGCTTTCTTT. Protein product: CASSLSIGGTEAFF.

V gene TRBV28 combines with J gene TRBJ1-2; D unclear. This CDR3 spans 13 amino acids. The germline V gene encodes CDR1 MDHEN and CDR2 SYDVKM. V dropped 2 bases and J dropped 6 bases, with 10 bases sitting between them. For the CDR3, the DNA is TGTGCCAGCAGTTTACTCACCGGGGATGGCTACACCTTC. The encoded protein is CASSLLTGDGYTF.

J is TRBJ2-1 and V is TRBV7-3; a possible D gene is TRBD1 (6 bases). In germline, CDR1 is SGHTA, CDR2 FQGTGA. The CDR3 runs 14 residues. Trimming pared 5 bases from V and 8 bases from J, leaving 16 bases between. This CDR3 reads CASSHGQSLDEQFF. CDR3 coding DNA: TGTGCCAGCAGCCATGGACAGTCCCTGGATGAGCAGTTCTTC.

The genes are TRBV9 and TRBJ2-3; D remains unclear. The germline CDR1 and CDR2 sequences are SGDLS and YYNGEE. This CDR3 has 11 amino acids. Trimming took 4 bases from V and 9 from J, leaving 9 bases between them. CDR3 DNA: TGTGCCAGCAGCACCGGTACAACGCAGTATTTT. Translated, it gives CASSTGTTQYF.

This chain uses TRBV20-1 with TRBJ2-2, with a possible D match to TRBD1 (6 bases). The CDR3 has 16 residues. V lost 1 base, J lost 7 bases, and 19 bases lay in between. Germline values: CDR1 DFQATT, CDR2 SNEGSKA (reference sequence). This CDR3 is CSARVLFGQGYGELFF. The CDR3 DNA follows: TGCAGTGCTAGAGTCCTCTTTGGGCAGGGGTACGGGGAGCTGTTTTTT.

For this clonotype: Compared with germline, one end of the junction differs, possibly owing to a read error. This chain connects TRBV12-3 or TRBV12-4 to TRBJ2-7, with 10 bases matching TRBD1. CDR3 size: 15 residues. The CDR3 is CASSLVPGQGPQKYF. Here the CDR3 DNA reads TGTGCCAGCAGCTTAGTTCCGGGACAGGGGCCACAAAAGTACTTC.

The rearrangement links TRBV6-1 to TRBJ2-7; D is perhaps TRBD1 (5 bases). Trimming stripped 4 bases from V and 5 bases from J, with 9 bases between. Germline-derived CDR1 and CDR2 are MNHNS and SASEGT. The CDR3 loop spans 12 amino acids. CDR3 in DNA: TGTGCCAGCAGTGTGACAGATAACGAGCAGTACTTC. This codes for CASSVTDNEQYF.

The rearrangement joins TRBV5-1 to TRBJ1-2; D not resolved. This CDR3 region has 14 residues. CDR1 and CDR2 from the germline V gene are SGHRS and YFSETQ. Trimming removed 4 bases from V and 5 bases from J, with 15 bases in between. The CDR3 is CASSPGGVEYGYTF. The CDR3 DNA follows: TGCGCCAGCAGCCCGGGAGGCGTAGAGTATGGCTACACCTTC.

This chain connects TRBV5-1 to TRBJ2-5, with TRBD1 matching over 11 bases. With 3 bases clipped from V and 4 bases from J, the junction kept 8 bases outside the gene matches. The CDR3 extends over 16 amino acids. CDR1 SGHRS and CDR2 YFSETQ come from the germline V gene. CDR3 in amino acids: CASSSTGTGGLETQYF. Here the CDR3 DNA reads TGCGCCAGCAGCTCTACCGGGACAGGGGGATTAGAGACCCAGTACTTC.

This clonotype was seen only a few times. The J gene is TRBJ1-1, the V gene TRBV29-1; D is uncertain. This CDR3 spans 13 amino acids. Germline loops: CDR1 SQVTM, CDR2 ANQGSEA. V shed 7 bases and J shed 0 bases, with 12 bases lying between them. The DNA of the CDR3 is TGCAGCGCCGGGCCGCTCATGAACACTGAAGCTTTCTTT. The encoded protein is CSAGPLMNTEAFF.

The gene calls are TRBV7-9 and TRBJ1-2; no definite D call. The length of the CDR3 is 12 residues. Per germline, CDR1 SEHNR and CDR2 FQNEAQ (reference sequence). V was trimmed by 5 bases and J by 7 bases, leaving 11 bases between them. CDR3 region: CASSASFGGYTF. The DNA of the CDR3 is TGTGCCAGCAGCGCGAGTTTTGGTGGCTACACCTTC.

Worth noting for this clonotype: At one boundary the junction diverges from the germline segment, which might be a read error. This chain uses TRBV27 with TRBJ2-1; TRBD2 might be the D (6 bases). Per the germline V gene, CDR1 is MNHEY and CDR2 is SMNVEV (reference sequence). The CDR3 totals 16 residues. The CDR3 nucleotides are TGCGCCAGCAGTTTGGGGACTGCAGGTTATTACAATGAGCAGTTCTTC. Amino acids: CASSLGTAGYYNEQFF.